A single TCR beta chain is shown here with its context. The CDR3 is 19 amino acids. The data originate from a study of blood T cell repertoires in COVID-19. Overall study: Collection of acute and convalescent COVID-19 samples took place in the United States, Italy and Spain.

Participants were placed into cohorts based on the clinical history they reported. Individuals in the exposed group had encountered a COVID-19 case within 2 weeks preceding study entry. Original processing notes: How many nucleated cells were present was estimated from reference gene primer amplification. Using immunoSEQ multiplex PCR, the repertoire was profiled, and TCRdb retains in-frame clones only, with some absent. V and J calls and clone size are copied from that table; D and trimming were computed from the DNA. The sample holds 260,000 or so clones, 83% seen once. The chain links TRBV21-1 to TRBJ2-6; TRBD2 is the table's D call and was not checked against the DNA. TRBV21-1 is reported as a pseudogene. The TCR was taken from a woman aged 40 to 50 who had been exposed to COVID-19. Sequencing used PBMCs or T cells enriched from blood (not recorded which). CDR3 in DNA: TGTGCCAGCACCTCCCGGGGGTACCCTCCCCTCTCTGGGGCCAACGTCCTGACTTTC. This sequence encodes CASTSRGYPPLSGANVLTF.